These 7 T cell receptor beta chains share one sample of origin, sequenced in a study of blood T cell repertoires in COVID-19. Measured with immunoSEQ multiplex PCR; TCRdb has only the in-frame clones, and not every one. The sample holds more than 300,000 clones, roughly 90% seen once. The sequencing sample was made of peripheral blood. The receptors stem from a woman aged 70-85 years with COVID-19, enrolled during active disease.

The J gene is TRBJ1-6, the V gene TRBV11-2, with TRBD1 matching over 7 bases. V trimming: 1 base; J trimming: 4 bases; junction bases outside the gene matches: 7. This CDR3 has 17 amino acids. CDR1 is SGHAT and CDR2 is FQNNGV in the germline V gene. As DNA, the CDR3 is TGTGCCAGCAGCTTAGGGCCTCCGGGACAGTATAATTCACCCCTCCACTTT. Protein product: CASSLGPPGQYNSPLHF.

This clone came up a few times. The chain joins TRBV12-3 or TRBV12-4 to TRBJ1-2; D gene unclear. The CDR3 is 13 residues long. Trimming took 3 bases from V and 8 from J, leaving 13 bases between them. DNA for the CDR3: TGTGCCAGCAGTTTCAGGCAGGCTTCCGGCTACACCTTC. Translating it yields CASSFRQASGYTF.

This chain connects TRBV9 to TRBJ1-2; D is ambiguous. The V and J ends lost 3 bases and 0 bases respectively, with 12 bases between them. The CDR3 is 15 amino acids. Germline V gene data show CDR1 as SGDLS and CDR2 as YYNGEE. This chain's CDR3 is CASSAYSQTNYGYTF. CDR3 bases: TGTGCCAGCAGCGCTTACAGTCAAACTAACTATGGCTACACCTTC.

The rearrangement uses TRBV4-3 and TRBJ1-1, with a weak D call TRBD1 (6 bases). The V gene lost 3 bases and the J gene lost 0 bases, with 11 bases spanning the gap. The V gene's germline CDR1 is LGHNA and CDR2 YSLEER. This CDR3 is built from 15 residues. The CDR3 DNA is TGCGCCAGCAGCCATGCCTACAGGGTGAACACTGAAGCTTTCTTT. Translation gives CASSHAYRVNTEAFF.

Details on this clone: It may be a read error: a sequence one base away is much more abundant. The chain couples TRBV5-8 to TRBJ2-3; D is unclear. V was pared by 4 bases and J by 3 bases, with 6 bases between. The CDR3 sequence is 12 residues long. Germline assignment: CDR1 SGHTS and CDR2 YDEGEE. In DNA, the CDR3 is TGTGCCAGCAGCCCCCGGACAGATACGCAGTATTTT. Protein: CASSPRTDTQYF.

There are a few counts of this clone. This chain links TRBV5-5 with TRBJ1-1; D is unresolved. Germline CDR1 is SGHKS and CDR2 is YYEKEE (reference sequence). CDR3 size: 15 residues. Trimming took off 0 bases at V and 0 bases at J, with 9 bases between the two ends. CDR3 loop: CASSLVFFMNTEAFF. CDR3 nucleotide sequence: TGTGCCAGCAGCTTGGTTTTTTTTATGAACACTGAAGCTTTCTTT.

The chain employs TRBV29-1 and TRBJ2-1; 7 bases align to TRBD2. V dropped 7 bases and J dropped 10; count of bases not matched to a gene: 4. Germline CDR1 is SQVTM and CDR2 is ANQGSEA. The CDR3 length is 10 residues. CDR3 coding DNA: TGCAGCGCTGGAGCGGGGGAGCAGTTCTTC. This translates into CSAGAGEQFF.